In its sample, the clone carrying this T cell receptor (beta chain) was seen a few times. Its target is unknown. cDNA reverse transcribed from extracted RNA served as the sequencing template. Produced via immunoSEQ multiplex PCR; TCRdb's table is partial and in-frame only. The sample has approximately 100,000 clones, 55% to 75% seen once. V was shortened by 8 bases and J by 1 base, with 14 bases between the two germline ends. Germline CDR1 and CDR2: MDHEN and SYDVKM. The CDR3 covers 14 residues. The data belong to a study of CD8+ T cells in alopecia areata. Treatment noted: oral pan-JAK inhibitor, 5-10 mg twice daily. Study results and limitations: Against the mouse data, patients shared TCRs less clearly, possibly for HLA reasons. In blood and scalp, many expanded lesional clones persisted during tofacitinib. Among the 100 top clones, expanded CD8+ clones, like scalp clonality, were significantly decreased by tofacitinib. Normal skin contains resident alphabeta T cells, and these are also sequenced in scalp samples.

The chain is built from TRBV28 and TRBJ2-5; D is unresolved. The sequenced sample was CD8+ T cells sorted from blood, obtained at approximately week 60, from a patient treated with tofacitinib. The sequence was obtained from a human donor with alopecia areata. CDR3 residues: CASARGVGQETQYF. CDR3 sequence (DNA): TGTGCCAGCGCGCGCGGAGTCGGCCAAGAGACCCAGTACTTC.